The 31 T cell receptor beta chains reported below all come from one sample, sequenced in a study of CD8 T cells in ankylosing spondylitis. TCRdb analysed the 5' RACE reads with MiXCR anew, one entry per CDR3 protein. The profile shows roughly 300,000 distinct CDR3 sequences, roughly 8% of them singletons. These receptors lack a known antigen. Broader study findings: Roughly eight highly homologous variants made up a TCR beta motif that seemed to typify ankylosing spondylitis blood.

Sequencing was carried out using blood, either unsorted or a sorted T cell fraction (not recorded which). The receptors stem from a male donor with ankylosing spondylitis.

This clonotype appeared a few times. The chain joins TRBV5-1 to TRBJ2-3; the match to TRBD2 covers 13 bases. Looked up from germline, CDR1 is SGHRS and CDR2 is YFSETQ. This CDR3 region has 17 residues. With 0 bases clipped from V and 3 bases from J, the junction kept 4 bases outside the gene matches. The CDR3 bases are TGCGCCAGCAGCTTGGGACTAGCGGGAGGCTGGACAGATACGCAGTATTTT. Protein sequence: CASSLGLAGGWTDTQYF.

This clonotype was detected only a few times. The chain has TRBV27 and TRBJ2-1; TRBD2 matches at 14 bases. CDR1 is MNHEY, CDR2 SMNVEV, per germline (reference sequence). This CDR3 is built from 16 residues. J was trimmed by 6 bases and V by 2 bases; bases with no gene match: 3. Here the CDR3 DNA reads TGTGCCAGCAGTTTACAGGGACTAGCGGGAGTCAATGAGCAGTTCTTC. The encoded protein is CASSLQGLAGVNEQFF.

The sample holds a few counts of this clonotype. V and J are TRBV12-3 or TRBV12-4 and TRBJ1-5, with D hard to call. The CDR3 is made up of 12 amino acids. V was clipped by 5 bases and J by 12 bases, with 14 bases between them. The CDR3 DNA reads as TGTGCCAGCAGTCCCGACGGGCTTCTCCAGCATTTT. Translating gives CASSPDGLLQHF.

The gene calls are TRBV24-1 and TRBJ2-1; TRBD2 aligns across 7 bases. The length of the CDR3 is 14 residues. Trimming at V came to 5 bases and at J to 4 bases, leaving 4 bases not matched to a gene. Germline V gives CDR1 KGHDR, CDR2 SFDVKD. The chain's CDR3 is CATSVSGAYNEQFF. The CDR3 bases are TGTGCCACCAGTGTGAGCGGGGCATACAATGAGCAGTTCTTC.

This chain uses TRBV18 with TRBJ1-6; 9 nucleotides align to TRBD1. V lost 3 bases and J lost 7; bases outside the gene matches: 16. The length of the CDR3 is 19 residues. Looked up from germline, CDR1 is KGHSH and CDR2 is LQKENI. CDR3 in DNA: TGTGCCAGCTCACCGAACGCCCCCTTCTCCGGGACAGGGAATTCACCCCTCCACTTT. It specifies CASSPNAPFSGTGNSPLHF.

This chain uses TRBV3-1 with TRBJ2-5; the D is unclear. Trimming cost V 4 bases and J 2 bases, with 11 bases left between them. The CDR3 contains 14 residues. The germline V gene encodes CDR1 LGHDT and CDR2 YNNKEL (reference sequence). The CDR3 coding sequence is TGTGCCAGCAGCCTGGCTTCAGTTCAAGAGACCCAGTACTTC. This sequence encodes CASSLASVQETQYF.

The rearrangement uses TRBV29-1 and TRBJ1-1; 7 bases are a match to TRBD1. Germline V CDR1 and CDR2: SQVTM, ANQGSEA. The junction had 8 bases not matched to a gene; V was cut back by 8 bases and J by 2 bases. This CDR3 region has 13 residues. CDR3 region: CSIRTGVNTEAFF. CDR3 bases: TGCAGCATCCGGACAGGAGTTAACACTGAAGCTTTCTTT.

This clonotype was counted a few times. The chain links TRBV3-1 to TRBJ2-1; D is undetermined. The CDR3 is made up of 15 amino acids. V lost 0 bases and J lost 2, with 8 bases in between. Per the germline V gene, CDR1 is LGHDT and CDR2 is YNNKEL (reference sequence). This CDR3 is CASSQDHSAYNEQFF. The CDR3 nucleotides read TGTGCCAGCAGCCAAGATCACAGCGCCTACAATGAGCAGTTCTTC.

Many counts were recorded for this clonotype. The chain employs TRBV5-1 and TRBJ2-1, with D perhaps matching TRBD1 (6 bases). The CDR3 loop spans 15 amino acids. With 5 bases removed from V and 2 bases from J, the gap between germline ends came to 14 bases. Germline CDR1 SGHRS, CDR2 YFSETQ. CDR3 nucleotides: TGCGCCAGCAGAAAGGAACAGGGAGCCTACAATGAGCAGTTCTTC. This gives the protein CASRKEQGAYNEQFF.

This clonotype was recorded at least ten times. The chain is built from TRBV12-3 or TRBV12-4 and TRBJ1-2, with TRBD1 identical over 8 bases. The CDR3 is 13 residues long. Trimming removed 6 bases from V and 3 bases from J; junction bases left unmatched: 3. Here the CDR3 reads CASSPDRDYGYTF. Here the CDR3 DNA reads TGTGCCAGCAGCCCGGACAGGGACTATGGCTACACCTTC.

The rearrangement links TRBV7-6 to TRBJ2-7, with D unclear. Between the trimmed V and J ends, which lost 2 bases and 3 bases, there was a span of 8 bases. The CDR3 length is 13 residues. The germline CDR1 and CDR2 sequences are SGHVS and FNYEAQ. The CDR3 coding sequence is TGTGCCAGCAGCTTAAACCCCTACTACGAGCAGTACTTC. Translation gives CASSLNPYYEQYF.

The CDR3 DNA reads TGTGCCAGCAGCGACAGTCGAGGGACCGGGGAGCTGTTTTTT. Residues: CASSDSRGTGELFF. V is TRBV9 and J is TRBJ2-2, with D possibly matching TRBD2 (5 bases). The CDR3 is made up of 14 amino acids. Deletions cut 3 bases from V and 5 bases from J, with 11 bases between. Looked up from germline, CDR1 is SGDLS and CDR2 is YYNGEE. The variable domain in full, with the rest retrieved from reference TRBV9 and TRBJ2-2, is DSGVTQTPKHLITATGQRVTLRCSPRSGDLSVYWYQQSLDQGLQFLIQYYNGEERAKGNILERFSAQQFPDLHSELNLSSLELGDSALYFCASSDSRGTGELFFGEGSRLTVL.

The V and J genes are TRBV5-1 and TRBJ1-4; D gene uncertain. V dropped 4 bases and J dropped 5 bases, with 18 bases sitting between them. Germline loops: CDR1 SGHRS, CDR2 YFSETQ. This CDR3 contains 16 residues. DNA for the CDR3: TGCGCCAGCAGCGAGGACGGACGGGGTACGAATGAAAAACTGTTTTTT. Amino acid sequence: CASSEDGRGTNEKLFF. The full variable domain, with the rest looked up from reference TRBV5-1 and TRBJ1-4, is KAGVTQTPRYLIKTRGQQVTLSCSPISGHRSVSWYQQTPGQGLQFLFEYFSETQRNKGNFPGRFSGRQFSNSRSEMNVSTLELGDSALYLCASSEDGRGTNEKLFFGSGTQLSVL.

The table lists this clonotype with a few counts. The J gene is TRBJ2-3, the V gene TRBV20-1, with D perhaps TRBD1 or TRBD2 (6 bases each). This CDR3 has 14 amino acids. Germline loops: CDR1 DFQATT, CDR2 SNEGSKA (reference sequence). The V and J ends lost 5 bases and 2 bases respectively, with 14 bases between them. The CDR3 spells CSAPFGGHTDTQYF. The CDR3 DNA sequence: TGCAGTGCTCCTTTTGGGGGGCACACAGATACGCAGTATTTT.

This chain links TRBV4-3 with TRBJ2-1, with D possibly being TRBD2 (5 bases). CDR1 LGHNA and CDR2 YSLEER come from the germline V gene. Trimming cost V 1 base and J 2 bases, with 15 bases left between them. The CDR3 extends over 17 amino acids. CDR3 sequence: CASSQGPRLAAYNEQFF. CDR3 DNA: TGCGCCAGCAGCCAAGGCCCCCGGCTAGCAGCCTACAATGAGCAGTTCTTC.

This chain links TRBV19 with TRBJ2-7, with TRBD1 as a possible D gene (5 bases). V lost 6 bases and J 3 bases, leaving 9 bases between the germline ends. Germline CDR1 LNHDA, CDR2 SQIVND (reference sequence). The CDR3 covers 12 residues. CDR3 residues: CASRDTNYEQYF. For the CDR3, the DNA is TGTGCCAGTAGGGACACCAACTACGAGCAGTACTTC.

CDR3: CSPNPPRASSYNEQFF. CDR3 nucleotides: TGCAGCCCAAACCCCCCGCGGGCAAGCTCCTACAATGAGCAGTTCTTC. The chain has TRBV29-1 and TRBJ2-1; TRBD2 is a possible D gene (5 bases). V lost 8 bases and J 0 bases, leaving 20 bases between the germline ends. The CDR3 contains 16 residues. Germline loops: CDR1 SQVTM, CDR2 ANQGSEA.

This sequence joins TRBV20-1 and TRBJ2-5; D may be TRBD1 (5 bases). The CDR3 has 15 amino acids. Germline lookup yields CDR1 DFQATT and CDR2 SNEGSKA (reference sequence). V was cut by 2 bases and J by 4 bases, with 17 bases left in between. The CDR3 sequence: CSARSGDQGGETQYF. The CDR3 DNA reads as TGCAGTGCTAGAAGTGGTGACCAGGGTGGAGAGACCCAGTACTTC.

The gene calls are TRBV20-1 and TRBJ1-4, with TRBD1 matching over 8 bases. The CDR3 is 15 amino acids. From germline, CDR1 is DFQATT and CDR2 SNEGSKA (reference sequence). The V segment lost 0 bases and the J segment 6 bases; nucleotides outside the gene matches: 6. The CDR3 loop is CSARDQQGGDEKLFF. The CDR3 DNA follows: TGCAGTGCTAGAGATCAACAGGGGGGGGATGAAAAACTGTTTTTT.

In this sample, this clonotype turned up a few times. V and J are TRBV5-1 and TRBJ1-4; D is unresolved. Deletions cut 9 bases from V and 0 bases from J, with 12 bases between. Per the germline V gene, CDR1 is SGHRS and CDR2 is YFSETQ. CDR3 length: 14 residues. Written as DNA, the CDR3 is TGCGCCACCCGGCAGGCAACAACTAATGAAAAACTGTTTTTT. As protein: CATRQATTNEKLFF.

Remarks on this clonotype: Being one base from a much bigger clone, this may be a read error. The DNA of the CDR3 is TGTGCCTGCAGCGAAGAAAGGAAGGGACAGGGTTCCTACGAGCAGTACTTC. Amino acids: CACSEERKGQGSYEQYF. This rearrangement joins TRBV3-1 to TRBJ2-7; 9 bases fit TRBD1. Per the germline V gene, CDR1 is LGHDT and CDR2 is YNNKEL (reference sequence). The CDR3 is 17 amino acids.

This clonotype was counted a few times. This rearrangement joins TRBV6-2 or TRBV6-3 to TRBJ2-2; TRBD2 matches at 7 bases. CDR3 size: 15 residues. Germline V gene lookup returns CDR1 MNHEY and CDR2 SVGEGT. The V and J ends lost 9 bases and 0 bases, in that order; junction bases with no gene match: 7. CDR3 loop: CASFTGTTNTGELFF. DNA of the CDR3: TGTGCCAGTTTTACCGGGACTACGAACACCGGGGAGCTGTTTTTT.

The table lists this clonotype with a few counts. The V call is TRBV27, the J call TRBJ2-2, with a tentative D call TRBD1 (5 bases). The V gene's germline CDR1 is MNHEY and CDR2 SMNVEV (reference sequence). The CDR3 has 17 residues. With 2 bases removed from V and 2 bases from J, the gap between germline ends came to 15 bases. The CDR3 reads CASSLHGKGPNTGELFF. Here the CDR3 DNA reads TGTGCCAGCAGTTTACATGGGAAGGGGCCTAACACCGGGGAGCTGTTTTTT.

The gene calls are TRBV19 and TRBJ2-4, with 7 positions matching TRBD2. The CDR3 consists of 16 residues. Per germline, CDR1 LNHDA and CDR2 SQIVND (reference sequence). The junction had 6 bases not matched to a gene; V was cut back by 4 bases and J by 0 bases. In nucleotides, the CDR3 is TGTGCCAGTAGTACCGGACTAGATCTAGCCAAAAACATTCAGTACTTC. Translating gives CASSTGLDLAKNIQYF.

The chain combines TRBV6-2 or TRBV6-3 with TRBJ2-5, with D possibly being TRBD2 (5 bases). Germline V gene sequence: CDR1 MNHEY, CDR2 SVGEGT. The ends were cut back, 7 bases at V and 4 bases at J, with 22 bases in the middle. This CDR3 comprises 16 residues. The CDR3 bases are TGTGCCAGCATGGCAGGCGGGTCCTTACCGCCAGAGACCCAGTACTTC. Its translation: CASMAGGSLPPETQYF.

This chain joins TRBV20-1 and TRBJ1-2; D unresolved. The CDR3 spans 13 residues. In germline, CDR1 is DFQATT, CDR2 SNEGSKA (reference sequence). V was trimmed by 0 bases and J by 8 bases, leaving 13 bases between them. CDR3 loop: CSARDSGLSGYTF. The CDR3 nucleotides read TGCAGTGCTAGAGATTCAGGTTTGAGCGGCTACACCTTC.

A remark on this clonotype: Just one base apart from a much larger clone, this may be a read error. This rearrangement joins TRBV27 to TRBJ2-7; 9 nucleotides agree with TRBD2. Germline V gives CDR1 MNHEY, CDR2 SMNVEV (reference sequence). The CDR3 extends over 15 amino acids. The CDR3 region has the DNA TGTGCCAGCAGTTTAGGGCTAGCGGGGCTCTACGACCAGTACTTC. It codes for CASSLGLAGLYDQYF.

This clonotype has at least ten counts. V usage is TRBV20-1 and J usage is TRBJ2-1, with no clear D. The CDR3 contains 13 residues. Per the germline V gene, CDR1 is DFQATT and CDR2 is SNEGSKA (reference sequence). The ends were cut back, 6 bases at V and 10 bases at J, with 19 bases in the middle. The CDR3 spells CSANMGGSGEQFF. The CDR3 DNA follows: TGCAGTGCAAATATGGGCGGCTCGGGCGAGCAGTTCTTC.

The rearrangement links TRBV19 to TRBJ1-5; no clear D gene. Germline CDR1 and CDR2: LNHDA and SQIVND (reference sequence). V lost 4 bases, J lost 3 bases, and 16 bases lay in between. The CDR3 consists of 16 residues. This chain's CDR3 is CASSSPLRQFNQPQHF. In DNA form, the CDR3 reads TGTGCCAGTAGTAGTCCCCTCCGGCAGTTCAATCAGCCCCAGCATTTT.

This clonotype was picked up many times. The V gene is TRBV4-2, the J gene TRBJ2-1; D possibly corresponds to TRBD1 (6 bases). V lost 3 bases and J 6 bases, leaving 18 bases between the germline ends. CDR1 and CDR2 (germline): LGHNA, YNFKEQ. The CDR3 length is 16 residues. CDR3 sequence: CASSQADRLKTNEQFF. In nucleotides, the CDR3 is TGTGCCAGCAGCCAGGCCGACAGGCTAAAAACCAATGAGCAGTTCTTC.

The J gene is TRBJ1-1, the V gene TRBV7-2; no reliable D call. The CDR3 is 14 residues long. Germline CDR1 and CDR2: SGHTA and FQGNSA. V was clipped by 1 base and J by 1 base, with 7 bases between them. The CDR3 nucleotides read TGTGCCAGCAGCTTAGTTAAGGGGAACACTGAAGCTTTCTTT. As protein: CASSLVKGNTEAFF.